These T cell receptor beta chains were read from a single sample in a study of blood T cell repertoires in COVID-19. The data were produced by immunoSEQ multiplex PCR, yet TCRdb's version contains in-frame clones alone and is incomplete. The sample lists some 370,000 clones; under 85% were seen once. Sequenced sample: PBMCs or T cells enriched from blood (not recorded which). The receptors derive from a woman in her forties or fifties who had recovered from COVID-19. CDR3s include the opening cysteine and the closing phenylalanine or tryptophan. The order of the fields is D gene, V gene, clone size, J gene, CDR3 DNA, CDR3 protein. The D gene is left open where the match is weak. For some rows the clone size is stated as once, few or many, or as a class when expanded; others skip it.

.	TRBV4-1	.	TRBJ1-1	TGCGCCAGCAGCCAAGAAGGGGGTCTGAACACTGAAGCTTTCTTT	CASSQEGGLNTEAFF
.	TRBV7-2	few	TRBJ2-7	TGTGCCAGCAGGGCAGGGGCTTCCTACGAGCAGTACTTC	CASRAGASYEQYF
.	TRBV5-1	.	TRBJ2-7	TGCGCCAGCAGCTTGGGAGGCGTCTCCTACGAGCAGTACTTC	CASSLGGVSYEQYF
.	TRBV7-5	.	TRBJ1-1	TGTGTCAGAAGCCCAAGGGGGCTGGTTGAGTCTGAAGCTTTCTTT	CVRSPRGLVESEAFF
TRBD1	TRBV20-1	.	TRBJ1-2	TGCAGTGCTCCTGGGACAGCCGGCTACACCTTC	CSAPGTAGYTF
TRBD1	TRBV9	.	TRBJ2-1	TGTGCCAGCAGCGCGAGAGCCGGGACAGACTACAATGAGCAGTTCTTC	CASSARAGTDYNEQFF
.	TRBV28	.	TRBJ1-2	TGTGCCAGCAGTTTATCGACAGTAAACTATGGCTACACCTTC	CASSLSTVNYGYTF
TRBD1	TRBV6-2/TRBV6-3	.	TRBJ1-2	TGTGCCAGCAGTGAGTGGGACAGGTCCATCCTCAACTATGGCTACACCTTC	CASSEWDRSILNYGYTF
.	TRBV25-1	.	TRBJ1-4	TGTGCCAGCAGTGAAGGTTTTTGGGGACAAAGCAATGAAAAACTGTTTTTT	CASSEGFWGQSNEKLFF
.	TRBV5-4	.	TRBJ1-2	TGTGCCAGCAGCTTGGTTGGGGGGGCTAACTATGGCTACACCTTC	CASSLVGGANYGYTF
TRBD1	TRBV7-9	.	TRBJ1-1	TGTGCCAGCAGCCAACAGGGGGCAATGAACACTGAAGCTTTCTTT	CASSQQGAMNTEAFF
.	TRBV7-2	.	TRBJ2-7	TGTGCCAGCAGCTTCCCCGGGGTCCACCCCTACGAGCAGTACTTC	CASSFPGVHPYEQYF
.	TRBV25-1	few	TRBJ1-2	TGTGCCAGCAGTGAATGGGGGGCTAACTATGGCTACACCTTC	CASSEWGANYGYTF
.	TRBV6-5	.	TRBJ2-3	TGTGCCAGCAGTTACTCGAGGGTACGATCGGATACGCAGTATTTT	CASSYSRVRSDTQYF
.	TRBV19	.	TRBJ1-1	TGTGCCAGTAGTATACGGGGGACCTCTGAAGCTTTCTTT	CASSIRGTSEAFF
.	TRBV11-3	few	TRBJ1-1	TGTGCCAGCAGCTTAGATAGCAGGGCTGCTGAAGCTTTCTTT	CASSLDSRAAEAFF
TRBD1	TRBV18	.	TRBJ2-5	TGTGCCAGCTCACCACGGTTGTCCGGGACAGGTATCGAAGAGACCCAGTACTTC	CASSPRLSGTGIEETQYF
TRBD1	TRBV6-5	.	TRBJ1-2	TGTGCCAGCAGACTTTTCGGTCAGGGGGCCTTTGGCTACACCTTC	CASRLFGQGAFGYTF
.	TRBV4-2	.	TRBJ1-1	TGTGCCAGCAGCCAAGATCAACCAGGGCTGAACACTGAAGCTTTCTTT	CASSQDQPGLNTEAFF
TRBD1	TRBV2	.	TRBJ1-2	TGTGCCAGCAGTTATACGACAGGGGGCGATGGCTACACCTTC	CASSYTTGGDGYTF
.	TRBV12-3/TRBV12-4	few	TRBJ1-3	TGTGCCAGCAGGGGCGTCTCTGGAAACACCATATATTTT	CASRGVSGNTIYF
.	TRBV14	.	TRBJ2-7	TGTGCCAGCAGCCCCTCACTATCGTTCTCCGAGCAGTACTTC	CASSPSLSFSEQYF
.	TRBV6-5	.	TRBJ1-6	TGTGCCAGCAGTCCCTCAGGACACCTTAATTCACCCCTCCACTTT	CASSPSGHLNSPLHF
.	TRBV4-3	.	TRBJ2-3	TGCGCCAGCAGCCAAGAAGGGGTGACCACAGATACGCAGTATTTT	CASSQEGVTTDTQYF
TRBD1	TRBV10-3	.	TRBJ1-2	TGTGCCATCAGTGACAGGGGGCATAACTATGGCTACACCTTC	CAISDRGHNYGYTF
.	TRBV19	once	TRBJ2-3	TGTGCCAGTAGTATGGGGTCCAGAACGGGGGATACGCAGTATTTT	CASSMGSRTGDTQYF
.	TRBV4-2	.	TRBJ2-1	TGTGCCAGCAGCCCATATAGGGACTCCAACAATGAGCAGTTCTTC	CASSPYRDSNNEQFF
TRBD1	TRBV11-2	.	TRBJ1-4	TGTGCCAGCAGCCCACCCGGGACAGTAATGAAAAAACTGTTTTTT	CASSPPGTVMKKLFF
TRBD1	TRBV19	.	TRBJ1-1	TGTGCCAGTAGTACCCGACAGGGGGTGAACACTGAAGCTTTCTTT	CASSTRQGVNTEAFF
TRBD1	TRBV19	once	TRBJ1-5	TGTGCCAGTAGTATCTGGGACAGAACATTCAATCAGCCCCAGCATTTT	CASSIWDRTFNQPQHF
TRBD1	TRBV4-1	.	TRBJ1-4	TGCGCCAGCAGCCGCCCCCAATTACGGGCAGGGGGCAGGACTAATGAAAAACTGTTTTTT	CASSRPQLRAGGRTNEKLFF
.	TRBV27	.	TRBJ2-7	TGTGCCAGCAGGGAGGGGAACTTTGGTGAGCAGTACTTC	CASREGNFGEQYF
.	TRBV18	.	TRBJ2-4	TGTGCCAGCTCACCTGCGGCAGGGGCCAAAAACATTCAGTACTTC	CASSPAAGAKNIQYF
.	TRBV7-9	.	TRBJ1-4	TGTGCCAGCAGCTTACCTCTTAATGAAAAACTGTTTTTT	CASSLPLNEKLFF
TRBD1	TRBV7-3	.	TRBJ1-3	TGTGCCAGCAGCTTAGATTCACCCGGACAGGCTGGAAACACCATATATTTT	CASSLDSPGQAGNTIYF
TRBD1	TRBV7-9	.	TRBJ2-7	TGTGCCAGCAGTGCTAGAGGACAGGGGGCCCCTGGGCAGTACTTC	CASSARGQGAPGQYF
.	TRBV2	once	TRBJ1-1	TGTGCCAGCAGTGAAGTAATCCGGGAGAACACTGAAGCTTTCTTT	CASSEVIRENTEAFF
.	TRBV6-5	few	TRBJ1-1	TGTGCCAGCAGTTACGCGCGCCCCACAGATGAAGCTTTCTTT	CASSYARPTDEAFF
.	TRBV19	.	TRBJ1-2	TGTGCCAGTCGAGAGGGTAACGACTATGGCTACACCTTC	CASREGNDYGYTF
.	TRBV19	few	TRBJ1-4	TGTGCCAGTAGACCGGACTGGGCTAATGAAAAACTGTTTTTT	CASRPDWANEKLFF
TRBD2	TRBV19	.	TRBJ2-1	TGTGCCAGTAAGGGAACTAGCGGGTCGTTTGGAGGCACGAATGAGCAGTTCTTC	CASKGTSGSFGGTNEQFF
TRBD1	TRBV6-5	.	TRBJ1-2	TGTGCCAGCAGTCCCCCCGACAGGGTCGGCTACACCTTC	CASSPPDRVGYTF
TRBD1	TRBV15	.	TRBJ1-2	TGTGCCACCAGCCAAACAGGGGGCGGGCACTATGGCTACACCTTC	CATSQTGGGHYGYTF
TRBD1	TRBV7-2	.	TRBJ1-3	TGTGCCAGCAGCTTCACTAAGAACCCCGGGACAGGGGAAGGAAACACCATATATTTT	CASSFTKNPGTGEGNTIYF
.	TRBV4-3	.	TRBJ1-4	TGCGCCAGCAGCCAAGTAATCTCGACAGAGATAAATGAAAAACTGTTTTTT	CASSQVISTEINEKLFF
.	TRBV5-1	.	TRBJ2-2	TGCGCCAGCAGCTTGGGGGCGAGGGGGACCGGGGAGCTGTTTTTT	CASSLGARGTGELFF
TRBD1	TRBV19	once	TRBJ1-5	TGTGCCAGTAGTACCCCGGACAGGTTCAATCAGCCCCAGCATTTT	CASSTPDRFNQPQHF
.	TRBV3-1/TRBV3-2	.	TRBJ1-1	TGTGCCAGCAGCCAGACGACACGTGGGGGGACTGAAGCTTTCTTT	CASSQTTRGGTEAFF
TRBD1	TRBV19	.	TRBJ2-3	TGTGCCAGTAGCCCGACAGGGGGTCTGACAGATACGCAGTATTTT	CASSPTGGLTDTQYF
.	TRBV2	.	TRBJ2-5	TGTGCCTCGGGGGAGACCCAGTACTTC	CASGETQYF
.	TRBV19	.	TRBJ1-4	TGTGCCAGCGCTAGGGGCGCGGGAATTCGAGAAAAACTGTTTTTT	CASARGAGIREKLFF
.	TRBV2	.	TRBJ1-5	TGTGCCAGCAGTGAATTTTCGGGCAATCAGCCCCAGCATTTT	CASSEFSGNQPQHF
TRBD1	TRBV7-2	.	TRBJ1-2	TGTGCCAGCACCCTACAGGGGGCCTATGGCTACACCTTC	CASTLQGAYGYTF
TRBD2	TRBV5-5	.	TRBJ2-7	TGTGCCAGCAGCCCGACTAGCGGGAGGTCGTACGAGCAGTACTTC	CASSPTSGRSYEQYF